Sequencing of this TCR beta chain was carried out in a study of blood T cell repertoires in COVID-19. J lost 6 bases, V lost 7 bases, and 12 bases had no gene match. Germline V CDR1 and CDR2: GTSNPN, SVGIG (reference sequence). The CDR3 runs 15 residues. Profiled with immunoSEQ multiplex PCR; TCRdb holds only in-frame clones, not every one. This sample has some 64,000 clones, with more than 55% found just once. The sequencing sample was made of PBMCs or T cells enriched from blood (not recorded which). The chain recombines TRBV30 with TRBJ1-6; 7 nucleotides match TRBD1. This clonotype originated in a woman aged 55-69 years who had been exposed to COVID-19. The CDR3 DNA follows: TGTGCCTCATCGGGGGACAGTTTCTTTAATTCACCCCTCCACTTT. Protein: CASSGDSFFNSPLHF. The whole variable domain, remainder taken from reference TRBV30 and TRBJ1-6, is SQTIHQWPATLVQPVGSPLSLECTVEGTSNPNLYWYRQAAGRGLQLLFYSVGIGQISSEVPQNLSASRPQDRQFILSSKKLLLSDSGFYLCASSGDSFFNSPLHFGNGTRLTVT.